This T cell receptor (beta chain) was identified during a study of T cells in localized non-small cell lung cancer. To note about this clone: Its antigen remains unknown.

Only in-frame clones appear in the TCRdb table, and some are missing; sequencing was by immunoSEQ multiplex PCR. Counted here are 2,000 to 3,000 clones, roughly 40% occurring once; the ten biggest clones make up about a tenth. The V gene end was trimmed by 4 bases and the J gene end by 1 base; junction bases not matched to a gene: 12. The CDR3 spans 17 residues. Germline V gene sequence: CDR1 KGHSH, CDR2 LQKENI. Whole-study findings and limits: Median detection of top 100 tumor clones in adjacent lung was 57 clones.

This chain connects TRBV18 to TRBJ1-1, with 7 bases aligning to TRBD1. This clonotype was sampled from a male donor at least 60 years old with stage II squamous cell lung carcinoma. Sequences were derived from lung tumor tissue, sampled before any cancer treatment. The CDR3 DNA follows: TGTGCCAGCTCACAGACAGGGTCGGGCGTGGGGAACACTGAAGCTTTCTTT. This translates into CASSQTGSGVGNTEAFF.